The source of this T cell receptor (beta chain) is a study of blood T cell repertoires in COVID-19. Study background: Sites across the United States, Italy and Spain contributed samples from acute and convalescent COVID-19. T cells, B-cell-depleted T cells, or PBMCs provided the cDNA or gDNA that served as material.

The sample holds one count of this clone. Germline CDR1 reads LGHDT; CDR2 reads YNNKEL (reference sequence). V lost 2 bases, J lost 4 bases, and 11 bases lay in between. The CDR3 extends over 15 amino acids. In the source study's methods: Amplifying reference gene primers gave estimates of nucleated cell counts. Clones were read by immunoSEQ multiplex PCR, and TCRdb kept only the in-frame ones, dropping some. V, J and clone size were drawn from that table, and D and trimming were deduced from the DNA. The sample has roughly 160,000 clones; about 85% are singletons. The chain is built from TRBV3-1 (or the pseudogene TRBV3-2) and TRBJ1-4; no clear D gene. Sequencing used peripheral blood. The receptor was isolated from a woman aged 45-60 years with COVID-19, enrolled during active disease. The CDR3 loop reads CASSQLSGFNEKLFF. Here the CDR3 DNA reads TGTGCCAGCAGCCAACTAAGCGGTTTTAATGAAAAACTGTTTTTT.